This T cell receptor (beta chain) was sequenced for a study of cytomegalovirus exposure and HLA in healthy donors. General study points: Immune exposure information comprised only CMV serostatus.

This clone was detected once. The antigen remains undetermined. Healthy individuals who donated bone marrow served as the donors. Donors were nominally healthy when sampled, though unrecorded immune exposures were likely. The PCR used 60 Vbeta and 13 Jbeta primers. Sequencing used immunoSEQ multiplex PCR; TCRdb keeps in-frame clones, though not all of them. Found here are approximately 50,000 clones, roughly 84% of them singletons; the top ten hold roughly 4%. The CDR3 is made up of 13 amino acids. Germline CDR1 LNHNV, CDR2 YYDKDF (reference sequence). V lost 2 bases to trimming and J lost 3 bases, with 4 bases between them.

The source is a man aged 25-45 years in good health and CMV-seronegative. The rearrangement uses TRBV15 and TRBJ1-4, with no clear D. Sequencing input: PBMCs. This chain's CDR3 is CATSRSSNEKLFF. CDR3 sequence (DNA): TGTGCCACCAGCAGATCCTCTAATGAAAAACTGTTTTTT. Together with reference TRBV15 and TRBJ1-4, the CDR3 gives the full variable domain: DAMVIQNPRYQVTQFGKPVTLSCSQTLNHNVMYWYQQKSSQAPKLLFHYYDKDFNNEADTPDNFQSRRPNTSFCFLDIRSPGLGDTAMYLCATSRSSNEKLFFGSGTQLSVL.